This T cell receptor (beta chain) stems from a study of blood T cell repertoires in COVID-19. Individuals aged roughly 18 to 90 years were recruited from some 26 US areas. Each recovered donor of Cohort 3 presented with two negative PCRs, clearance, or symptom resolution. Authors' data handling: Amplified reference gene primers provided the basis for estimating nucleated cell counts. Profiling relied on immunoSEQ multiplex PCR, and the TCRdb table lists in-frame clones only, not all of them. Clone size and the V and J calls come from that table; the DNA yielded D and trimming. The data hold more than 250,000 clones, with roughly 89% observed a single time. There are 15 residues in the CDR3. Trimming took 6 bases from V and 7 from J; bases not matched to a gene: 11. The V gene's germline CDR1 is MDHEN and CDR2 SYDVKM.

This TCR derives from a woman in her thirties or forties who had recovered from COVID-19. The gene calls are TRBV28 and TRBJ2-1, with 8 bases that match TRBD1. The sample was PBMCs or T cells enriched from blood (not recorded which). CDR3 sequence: CASSGQGREKNEQFF. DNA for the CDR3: TGTGCCAGCAGCGGACAGGGTAGAGAAAAGAATGAGCAGTTCTTC. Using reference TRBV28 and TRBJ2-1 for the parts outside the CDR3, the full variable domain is DVKVTQSSRYLVKRTGEKVFLECVQDMDHENMFWYRQDPGLGLRLIYFSYDVKMKEKGDIPEGYSVSREKKERFSLILESASTNQTSMYLCASSGQGREKNEQFFGPGTRLTVL.